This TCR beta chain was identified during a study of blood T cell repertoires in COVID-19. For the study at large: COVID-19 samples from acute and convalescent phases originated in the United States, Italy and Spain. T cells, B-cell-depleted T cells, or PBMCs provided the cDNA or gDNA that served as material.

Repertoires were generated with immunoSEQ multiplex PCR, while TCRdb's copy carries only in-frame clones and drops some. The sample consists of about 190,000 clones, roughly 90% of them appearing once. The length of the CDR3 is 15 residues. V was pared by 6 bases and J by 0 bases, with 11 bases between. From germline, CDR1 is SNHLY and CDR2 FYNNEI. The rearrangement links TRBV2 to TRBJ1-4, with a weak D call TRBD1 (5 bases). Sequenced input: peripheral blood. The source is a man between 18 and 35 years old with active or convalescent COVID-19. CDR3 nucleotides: TGTGCCAGCAGCCAGGACACAGCAACTAATGAAAAACTGTTTTTT. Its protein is CASSQDTATNEKLFF.